Presented here are 19 T cell receptor beta chains from one specimen sequenced in a study of OX40 agonist ivuxolimab in advanced cancers. Sequenced by immunoSEQ multiplex PCR; TCRdb stores in-frame clones only, minus some. The repertoire has almost 65,000 clones, roughly four fifths of them found once; the top ten carry approximately 0.75%. The source was CD4+ or CD8+ T cells sorted from blood, collected in a trial of the OX40 agonist ivuxolimab. Receptor source: an adult with an advanced solid tumor such as melanoma, head and neck, liver or kidney cancer.

V gene TRBV30 combines with J gene TRBJ2-3, with D tentatively TRBD1 or TRBD2 (5 bases each). The germline V gene has CDR1 GTSNPN and CDR2 SVGIG (reference sequence). V lost 2 bases to trimming and J lost 2 bases, with 17 bases between them. The CDR3 is 16 residues long. Here the CDR3 reads CAWSRQDRGPTDTQYF. The CDR3 DNA reads TGTGCCTGGAGTCGCCAAGATCGGGGACCCACAGATACGCAGTATTTT.

This rearrangement joins TRBV27 to TRBJ2-5; 11 nucleotides line up with TRBD2. Trimming took 6 bases from V and 7 from J; bases not matched to a gene: 4. Germline CDR1 and CDR2: MNHEY and SMNVEV (reference sequence). This CDR3 has 13 residues. Written as DNA, the CDR3 is TGTGCCAGCAGCGTAGCGGGGGGGGTGACCCAGTACTTC. This codes for CASSVAGGVTQYF.

This clone was seen a single time. The chain employs TRBV5-5 and TRBJ1-5; no clear D. Trimming removed 4 bases from V and 0 bases from J, with 8 bases in between. CDR1 and CDR2 from the germline V gene are SGHKS and YYEKEE (reference sequence). The CDR3 sequence is 14 residues long. The CDR3: CASSGGYSNQPQHF. The DNA of the CDR3 is TGTGCCAGCAGCGGCGGATATAGCAATCAGCCCCAGCATTTT.

The chain carries TRBV10-3 and TRBJ1-2; 8 bases are a match to TRBD1. Trimming cost V 2 bases and J 4 bases; bases outside gene matches: 9. The germline V gene encodes CDR1 ENHRY and CDR2 SYGVKD. The CDR3 spans 16 residues. The CDR3 coding sequence is TGTGCCATCAGTGAGATGTCGACAGGGGCGATCTATGGCTACACCTTC. Protein sequence: CAISEMSTGAIYGYTF.

The rearrangement uses TRBV11-3 and TRBJ2-3; TRBD2 matches 8 bases. The J segment lost 0 bases and the V segment lost 4 bases, leaving 9 bases of the junction unmatched. The length of the CDR3 is 17 residues. Germline V gene sequence: CDR1 SGHNT, CDR2 YENEEA. The CDR3 sequence: CASSWSGGGGSTDTQYF. CDR3 nucleotide sequence: TGTGCCAGCAGCTGGAGCGGGGGCGGGGGGAGCACAGATACGCAGTATTTT.

In its sample, this clone was seen once. The chain combines TRBV5-1 with TRBJ2-1; D may be TRBD1 or TRBD2 (5 bases each). The CDR3 spans 15 residues. V shed 4 bases and J shed 0 bases, with 11 bases lying between them. Germline CDR1 SGHRS, CDR2 YFSETQ. CDR3 in DNA: TGCGCCAGCAGCCCGGGACCGGACTCCTACAATGAGCAGTTCTTC. Its translation: CASSPGPDSYNEQFF.

The chain employs TRBV18 and TRBJ2-1; D is ambiguous. This CDR3 region has 13 residues. V lost 2 bases to trimming and J lost 6 bases, with 8 bases between them. Germline CDR1 is KGHSH and CDR2 is LQKENI. The CDR3: CASSPREANEQFF. CDR3 sequence (DNA): TGTGCCAGCTCACCAAGGGAAGCCAATGAGCAGTTCTTC.

The chain links TRBV9 to TRBJ1-1, with D hard to call. Trimming took off 7 bases at V and 11 bases at J, with 27 bases between the two ends. CDR3 length: 15 residues. Germline V CDR1 and CDR2: SGDLS, YYNGEE. The DNA for the CDR3 is TGTGCCAGCTCGGAGGGAGGGTCGATTTTTTCGCCTGCTTTCTTT. It specifies CASSEGGSIFSPAFF.

In its sample, this clone was seen once. V gene TRBV5-1 combines with J gene TRBJ1-5, with 9 bases fitting TRBD1. J gave up 2 bases and V 3 bases, and 3 bases lay outside the gene matches. Germline V gene data show CDR1 as SGHRS and CDR2 as YFSETQ. This CDR3 is 15 amino acids long. As DNA, the CDR3 is TGCGCCAGCAGCTGGACAGGGGATGGCAATCAGCCCCAGCATTTT. Its translation is CASSWTGDGNQPQHF.

This chain uses TRBV10-3 with TRBJ2-3, with a tentative D call TRBD1 (6 bases). V was shortened by 8 bases and J by 2 bases, with 11 bases between the two germline ends. The CDR3 is 13 residues long. Germline V gene lookup returns CDR1 ENHRY and CDR2 SYGVKD. CDR3 region: CAIPRDNTDTQYF. CDR3 DNA: TGTGCCATCCCCCGGGACAACACAGATACGCAGTATTTT.

The V call is TRBV6-4, the J call TRBJ2-5; TRBD2 agrees at 12 bases. The end of the DNA fits TRBJ2-7 better, so the J call may be wrong. The germline V gene encodes CDR1 MRHNA and CDR2 SNTAGT. There are 16 residues in the CDR3. This chain's CDR3 is CASSRKTSGSINEQYF. The CDR3 nucleotides read TGTGCCAGCAGTCGAAAGACTAGCGGGAGCATCAACGAGCAGTACTTC.

This chain uses TRBV5-8 with TRBJ1-5; D remains ambiguous. The V end was cut by 2 bases, the J end by 3 bases, with 12 bases between. This CDR3 has 15 amino acids. Germline CDR1 is SGHTS and CDR2 is YDEGEE. CDR3 nucleotides: TGTGCCAGCAGCTTAGATAAGGGTTCCAATCAGCCCCAGCATTTT. Residues: CASSLDKGSNQPQHF.

This clone was observed many times. CDR3 protein: CASSIRAGGRQPQHF. CDR3 DNA: TGTGCCAGTAGTATTCGCGCGGGGGGCAGACAGCCCCAGCATTTT. The gene calls are TRBV19 and TRBJ1-5; TRBD1 might be the D (6 bases). Germline V gene lookup returns CDR1 LNHDA and CDR2 SQIVND (reference sequence). Trimming pared 3 bases from V and 7 bases from J, leaving 16 bases between. CDR3 length: 15 residues. Full variable domain (rest looked up from reference TRBV19 and TRBJ1-5): DGGITQSPKYLFRKEGQNVTLSCEQNLNHDAMYWYRQDPGQGLRLIYYSQIVNDFQKGDIAEGYSVSREKKESFPLTVTSAQKNPTAFYLCASSIRAGGRQPQHFGDGTRLSIL.

This clone was seen a handful of times. The CDR3 sequence: CASSPRVAKGNTIYF. The CDR3 nucleotides are TGTGCCAGCTCACCACGAGTGGCTAAAGGAAACACCATATATTTT. V and J are TRBV18 and TRBJ1-3, with D unclear. Per germline, CDR1 KGHSH and CDR2 LQKENI. The CDR3 sequence is 15 residues long. Trimming left V 1 base short and J 4 bases short, with 11 bases between.

The chain has TRBV9 and TRBJ2-5; D remains unclear. The CDR3 loop spans 14 amino acids. V was clipped by 0 bases and J by 1 base, with 7 bases between them. Germline values: CDR1 SGDLS, CDR2 YYNGEE. Here the CDR3 reads CASSVGQPQETQYF. CDR3 coding DNA: TGTGCCAGCAGCGTAGGTCAGCCCCAAGAGACCCAGTACTTC.

The chain uses TRBV7-9 and TRBJ2-1, with 7 positions matching TRBD2. The CDR3 has 16 residues. V was pared by 8 bases and J by 5 bases, with 15 bases of the junction left unmatched. CDR1 and CDR2 from the germline V gene are SEHNR and FQNEAQ (reference sequence). CDR3 sequence (DNA): TGTGCCAGCTTCGGGGAGGGGAACGTTGAAGACAATGAGCAGTTCTTC. It yields the protein CASFGEGNVEDNEQFF.

The chain couples TRBV5-1 to TRBJ1-2; no firm D call. V lost 2 bases and J 4 bases, leaving 9 bases between the germline ends. CDR3 size: 13 residues. Germline-derived CDR1 and CDR2 are SGHRS and YFSETQ. The CDR3 region has the DNA TGCGCCAGCAGCTTTGACACTACCTATGGCTACACCTTC. It specifies CASSFDTTYGYTF.

This sequence joins TRBV5-1 and TRBJ2-7, with D perhaps TRBD1 (6 bases). There are 14 residues in the CDR3. V was trimmed by 1 base and J by 4 bases, leaving 12 bases between them. Germline V lookup: CDR1 SGHRS, CDR2 YFSETQ. The CDR3 here is CASSLQGRGYEQYF. The DNA for the CDR3 is TGCGCCAGCAGCTTGCAGGGGCGCGGATACGAGCAGTACTTC.

The CDR3 loop is CASSPPGTLGTQYF. The CDR3 coding sequence is TGTGCCAGCAGTCCGCCAGGGACTCTGGGGACCCAGTACTTC. The chain is built from TRBV27 and TRBJ2-5, with D possibly matching TRBD2 (6 bases). The CDR3 covers 14 residues. V shed 5 bases and J shed 7 bases, with 17 bases lying between them. From germline, CDR1 is MNHEY and CDR2 SMNVEV (reference sequence).